This T cell receptor (beta chain) was profiled in a study of PD-1 blockade in classical Hodgkin lymphoma. Time point in this sample: cycle 4 day 1 (C4D1), after five to seven weeks of nivolumab. Every patient experienced relapse after autologous stem cell transplantation, and brentuximab vedotin exposure varied. Germline V lookup: CDR1 MGHDK, CDR2 SYGVNS. The CDR3 runs 14 residues. The J segment lost 0 bases and the V segment lost 8 bases, leaving 3 bases of the junction unmatched. The table came from immunoSEQ multiplex PCR; TCRdb's copy has only in-frame clones and leaves some out. Counted here are some 96,000 clones, approximately 94% occurring once; the ten biggest clones make up 2%.

V is TRBV25-1 and J is TRBJ1-5, with 8 bases that match TRBD1. This specimen consisted of peripheral blood mononuclear cells (PBMCs), obtained before the fourth cycle of nivolumab. This sequence originates from a human donor with classical Hodgkin lymphoma. The CDR3: CASGTGDSNQPQHF. DNA for the CDR3: TGTGCCAGCGGGACAGGAGATAGCAATCAGCCCCAGCATTTT.